This T cell receptor (beta chain) was found in a study of shared clonotypes between healthy human individuals. Study as a whole: Donors consisted of two women and a few men between 18 and 49.

A note on this clone: What it binds is unknown.

Only in-frame clones appear in the TCRdb table, and some are missing; sequencing was by immunoSEQ multiplex PCR. The table has roughly 2,500,000 clones, approximately 93% seen once; the top ten hold approximately 0.37%. V was shortened by 3 bases and J by 12 bases, with 9 bases between the two germline ends. CDR1 is DFQATT and CDR2 is SNEGSKA in the germline V gene (reference sequence). This CDR3 has 10 residues. Study-wide results and limits: Only a few donors were included, so the genetic and exposure-history diversity represented was limited.

This TCR came from a man aged 18 to 29 in good health. Some clones in this sample may be carry-over from other donors' samples. The sequenced sample consisted of naive CD4+ T cells from PBMCs. The subset is: CD45RA+ positively selected. The V and J genes are TRBV20-1 and TRBJ2-1; D remains ambiguous. The CDR3 DNA reads TGCAGTGCTAGGGCGGCCTTGCAGTTCTTC. It codes for CSARAALQFF.